This TCR beta chain derives from a study of T cells in Graves' hyperthyroidism and ophthalmopathy. V was pared by 6 bases and J by 3 bases, with 12 bases between. CDR1 and CDR2 (germline): SGHAT, FQDESV (reference sequence). The CDR3 loop spans 13 amino acids. Stable Graves' hyperthyroidism meant no ophthalmopathy progression within 18 months. Using RNA transcripts as the source, TCR beta CDR3 regions were amplified. An initial round of RT-PCR targeting the TCR CDR3 relied on the HTBI primer set. From the multiplex PCR reads, TCRdb called clonotypes with MiXCR, one entry per CDR3 protein. The table records 450,000 to 650,000 distinct CDR3 sequences, more than 20% of them present only once. The table lists this clonotype with many counts.

The V and J genes are TRBV11-1 and TRBJ2-7; D ambiguous. Sequencing used blood. This receptor was identified in a man aged 18 to 29 with Graves' hyperthyroidism. The chain's CDR3 is CASSPSDLYEQYF. CDR3 DNA sequence: TGTGCCAGCAGTCCTTCGGACCTCTACGAGCAGTACTTC.